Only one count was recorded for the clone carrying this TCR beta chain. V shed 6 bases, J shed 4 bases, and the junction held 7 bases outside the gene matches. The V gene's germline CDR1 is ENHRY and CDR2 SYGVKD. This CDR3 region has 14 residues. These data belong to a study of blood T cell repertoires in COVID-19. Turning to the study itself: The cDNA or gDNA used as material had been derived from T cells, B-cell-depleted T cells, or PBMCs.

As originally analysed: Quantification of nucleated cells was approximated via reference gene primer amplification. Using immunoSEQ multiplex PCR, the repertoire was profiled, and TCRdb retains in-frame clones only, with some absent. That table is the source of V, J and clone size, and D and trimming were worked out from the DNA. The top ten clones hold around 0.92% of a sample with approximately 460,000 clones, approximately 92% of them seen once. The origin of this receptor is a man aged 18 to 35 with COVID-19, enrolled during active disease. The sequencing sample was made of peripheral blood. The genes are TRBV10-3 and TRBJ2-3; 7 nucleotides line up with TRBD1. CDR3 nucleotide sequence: TGTGCCATCAGCCTACAGGGGAACCCAGATACGCAGTATTTT. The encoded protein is CAISLQGNPDTQYF.